This T cell receptor (beta chain) was captured in a study of cytomegalovirus exposure and HLA in healthy donors. General study points: CMV antigen specificity was confirmed in vitro for three CMV-associated chains. Reportedly, TCR beta sequences accurately predicted HLA-A and HLA-B alleles in most subjects. A list of 150 or so TCR beta chains associated with cytomegalovirus was given. TCR beta chain V- and J-gene trimming was linked, in a later analysis, to a missense variant in DCLRE1C.

PCR amplification relied on 60 Vbeta primers (plus 13 Jbeta primers). Here immunoSEQ multiplex PCR was the method, and the copy in TCRdb shows in-frame clones only, minus some. The table has some 120,000 clones, over 60% seen once. This CDR3 contains 13 residues. Trimming cost V 5 bases and J 1 base; bases outside gene matches: 1. Germline lookup yields CDR1 SGHVS and CDR2 FNYEAQ. Comment on this clone: Its target is unknown.

The specimen was PBMCs. The receptor's source is a woman aged 40 to 50 in good health and CMV-seropositive. V and J are TRBV7-6 and TRBJ1-1, with TRBD1 matching over 7 bases. CDR3 in DNA: TGTGCCAGCAGCCGGACAGGGAACACTGAAGCTTTCTTT. Translation gives CASSRTGNTEAFF.